This record concerns one TCR beta chain sequence. The data derive from a study of blood T cell repertoires in COVID-19. Study-level information: Acute and convalescent COVID-19 samples came from the United States, Italy and Spain.

Participants came from 24 US areas, aged about 18 to 90 years. Participants' reported clinical history set cohort assignment. Cohort 3 recovered donors had two negative PCRs, clearance, or symptom resolution. Data came from immunoSEQ multiplex PCR; TCRdb stores just in-frame clones and leaves some out. The table shows around 400,000 clones, with 83% occurring only once. CDR3 size: 15 residues. The V and J ends lost 4 bases and 4 bases, in that order; junction bases with no gene match: 10. Per the germline V gene, CDR1 is SGHRS and CDR2 is YFSETQ. This chain uses TRBV5-1 with TRBJ1-2, with 7 bases lining up with TRBD1. Sequencing was performed on PBMCs or T cells enriched from blood (not recorded which). The source is a woman aged 45-65 years who had recovered from COVID-19. Here the CDR3 DNA reads TGCGCCAGCAGCCAAAGTAGGGACAGTGGCTATGGCTACACCTTC. Translating it yields CASSQSRDSGYGYTF. Filled out from reference TRBV5-1 and TRBJ1-2, the complete variable domain reads KAGVTQTPRYLIKTRGQQVTLSCSPISGHRSVSWYQQTPGQGLQFLFEYFSETQRNKGNFPGRFSGRQFSNSRSEMNVSTLELGDSALYLCASSQSRDSGYGYTFGSGTRLTVV.